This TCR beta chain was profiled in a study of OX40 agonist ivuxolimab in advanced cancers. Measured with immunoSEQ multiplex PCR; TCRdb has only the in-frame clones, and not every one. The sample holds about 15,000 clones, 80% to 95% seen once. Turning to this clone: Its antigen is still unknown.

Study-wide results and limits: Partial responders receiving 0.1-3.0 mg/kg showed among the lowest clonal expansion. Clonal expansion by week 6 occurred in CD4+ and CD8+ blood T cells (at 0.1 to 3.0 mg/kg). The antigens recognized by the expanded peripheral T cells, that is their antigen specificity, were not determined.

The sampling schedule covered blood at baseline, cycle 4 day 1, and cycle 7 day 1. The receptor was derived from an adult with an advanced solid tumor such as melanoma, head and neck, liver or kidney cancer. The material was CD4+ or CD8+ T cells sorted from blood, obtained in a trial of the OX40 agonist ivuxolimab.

CDR3 region: CSVEDGQYEQYF. DNA of the CDR3: TGCAGCGTTGAAGATGGCCAGTACGAGCAGTACTTC. The V gene is TRBV29-1, the J gene TRBJ2-7; D remains ambiguous. Between the trimmed V and J ends, which lost 0 bases and 4 bases, there was a span of 7 bases. CDR1 and CDR2 (germline): SQVTM, ANQGSEA. The CDR3 is 12 amino acids.